This TCR beta chain was retrieved from a study of control samples from healthy donors and cancer patients. Here immunoSEQ multiplex PCR was the method, and the copy in TCRdb shows in-frame clones only, minus some. The sample lists 75,000 to 95,000 clones; about four fifths were seen once. CDR1 and CDR2 from the germline V gene are MNHEY and SMNVEV (reference sequence). The length of the CDR3 is 13 residues. Trimming shortened V by 6 bases and J by 9 bases, and 15 bases separated the two germline ends. The sample comprised PBMCs. This sequence was found in a man aged 65-85 years with lung cancer. This chain links TRBV27 with TRBJ1-5, with a possible D match to TRBD1 (6 bases). In DNA form, the CDR3 reads TGTGCCAGCAGGAACAGGGCCCTCTGGCCCCAGCATTTT. Its translation: CASRNRALWPQHF.